This T cell receptor beta chain was captured in a study of blood T cell repertoires in COVID-19. About the study: Samples representing acute and convalescent COVID-19 were sourced from the United States, Italy and Spain.

As originally analysed: How many nucleated cells were present was estimated from reference gene primer amplification. Using immunoSEQ multiplex PCR, the repertoire was profiled, and TCRdb retains in-frame clones only, with some absent. V and J calls and clone size come straight from that table; D and trimming were deduced from the DNA. The table has about 98,000 clones, roughly 82% seen once. This clone was observed a handful of times. V dropped 5 bases and J dropped 9; count of bases not matched to a gene: 5. Germline values: CDR1 MNHEY, CDR2 SVGAGI. This CDR3 has 14 amino acids. Specimen: peripheral blood. The chain is built from TRBV6-5 and TRBJ1-6, with 9 bases identical to TRBD1. This TCR came from a man in his 70s with active or convalescent COVID-19. Written as DNA, the CDR3 is TGTGCCAGCAGTAGGGACAGGGCAATTTCACCCCTCCACTTT. This sequence encodes CASSRDRAISPLHF.